The TCR beta chain described here comes from a study of blood T cell repertoires in COVID-19. The wider study: COVID-19 samples from acute and convalescent phases originated in the United States, Italy and Spain.

Repertoires were generated with immunoSEQ multiplex PCR, while TCRdb's copy carries only in-frame clones and drops some. In the table there are some 150,000 clones, 75% to 90% of which are singletons. V lost 3 bases, J lost 9 bases, and 12 bases lay in between. The CDR3 length is 13 residues. CDR1 and CDR2 from the germline V gene are MGHDK and SYGVNS. The sample consisted of peripheral blood. This clonotype was sampled from a man aged 65 to 79 with acute or convalescent COVID-19. The chain is built from TRBV25-1 and TRBJ2-1; possibly TRBD1 for D (6 bases). The CDR3 here is CASSEGARVEQFF. CDR3 DNA: TGTGCCAGCAGTGAGGGGGCGCGGGTTGAGCAGTTCTTC.